The entry below describes one T cell receptor beta chain. There is no known antigen for this receptor. The record has no base qualities; no much larger clone is one base away. Other DNA sequences within the sample encode an identical CDR3. The immunoSEQ Assay, a bias-controlled multiplex PCR, was used to amplify TCRbeta CDR3 regions from genomic DNA. Per the source publication's procedure: Nucleated cell counts per sample were estimated from amplification of reference gene primers within the assay. To quantify the absolute abundance of each unique TCRbeta CDR3 rearrangement, sequence reads were collapsed and filtered. For each sample, productive Simpson clonality was calculated as the square root of Simpson's diversity index over productive rearrangements. TCRdb provides this immuneACCESS table in a form limited to in-frame rearrangements. Some clones are lacking; in checked studies, under half of them reflect an unresolved V gene, and why the rest are absent is not known. D and trimming were read from the DNA, whereas the V and J calls and clone size are those reported in that table. Here the sample has 190,000 or so clones; nearly 90% occur a single time. The top ten clonotypes cover approximately 0.64% of the sample.

The data stem from a study of blood T cell repertoires in COVID-19 (dated by TCRdb to the early 2020s). General notes on the study: Samples from collaborators originated in the United States, Italy and Spain and spanned both the acute and convalescent phases of COVID-19. The material from the prospective study consisted of cDNA or gDNA derived from T cells, B-cell-depleted T cells, or PBMCs. The dataset comprised deeply sampled blood TCRbeta repertoires from subjects exposed to, actively infected with, or recovered from COVID-19. A freely available public database, intended as a resource for researchers studying the immune response to SARS-CoV-2, is where the repertoires were released. The samples were drawn from two sources: the first 160 participants of the ongoing ImmuneRACE study, and fewer than 1,500 subjects contributed by 6 global collaborators. Nearly every sample came with metadata listing a de-identified subject ID, COVID-19 status, age in years and sex. Where HLA class I and class II types were available, the types were taken from metadata supplied by the sample provider, not from assay-based typing.

Overall results and qualifications from the work: Clinical and demographic metadata were provided uncurated, with the amount varying by source and participant.

The collaborating institutions used their own protocols to collect whole blood in K2EDTA tubes. For TCRbeta analysis, collaborator samples were shipped as frozen whole blood, as isolated PBMCs, or as DNA extracted from either sample type. Its CDR3 holds 14 amino acids, cysteine through phenylalanine. Solely the CDR3 DNA is kept, with 42 bases framed from the first base. Relative to germline, V is 6 bases shorter and J is 7 bases shorter, with 13 bases between their ends. CDR1 KGHSH and CDR2 LQKENI are derived from the germline V gene. The chain joins TRBV18 to TRBJ1-6; TRBD1 is a possible D gene, resting on 5 matching bases. The sequence derives from a man aged 50 to 60 with acute or convalescent COVID-19. What was sequenced was peripheral blood. The DNA sequence reads TGTGCCAGCTCCCCCGGTCAGGGCAATTCACCCCTCCACTTT. This encodes CASSPGQGNSPLHF.